The clone carrying this T cell receptor beta chain was observed a few times. The antigen is unknown. The data are from a study of molecular identifiers for immune sequencing clone quantification. General study results and limits: Spiked Jurkat TCR RNA equal to one cell could reportedly be picked out among some 1 million naive cells.

Between the trimmed V and J ends, which lost 0 bases and 2 bases, there was a span of 7 bases. Germline V gene lookup returns CDR1 LNHNV and CDR2 YYDKDF (reference sequence). This CDR3 is 14 amino acids long. MiXCR, run by TCRdb on the PCR reads, gives a single entry per CDR3 protein. Of more than 450,000 distinct CDR3 sequences in the sample, around 23% were seen once. The TCR sequence derives from a human donor in good health. Some libraries in this study had Jurkat cell RNA spiked in. This chain links TRBV15 with TRBJ2-5; D not resolved. The sample consisted of naive CD8+ T cells from blood, with Jurkat cell RNA spiked in. The subset here: FACS-sorted CD8+CD4-CCR7+CD45RA+ naive T cells. This CDR3 is CATSRDFGQETQYF. Here the CDR3 DNA reads TGTGCCACCAGCAGAGATTTTGGACAAGAGACCCAGTACTTC.